This T cell receptor (beta chain) is from a study of control samples from healthy donors and cancer patients. Germline V CDR1 and CDR2: SNHLY, FYNNEI. V shed 5 bases and J 7 bases; nucleotides not matched to a gene: 7. The CDR3 is 13 residues long. Sequenced by immunoSEQ multiplex PCR; TCRdb stores in-frame clones only, minus some. The data show about 120,000 clones, with about 86% seen just once and 12% held by the top ten. V and J are TRBV2 and TRBJ2-7, with 8 bases that match TRBD2. The sample was blood. The TCR comes from a man between 25 and 39 years old in good health. The CDR3 here is CASSQVPGGEQYV. The DNA for the CDR3 is TGTGCCAGCAGTCAAGTCCCGGGGGGGGAGCAGTACGTC.